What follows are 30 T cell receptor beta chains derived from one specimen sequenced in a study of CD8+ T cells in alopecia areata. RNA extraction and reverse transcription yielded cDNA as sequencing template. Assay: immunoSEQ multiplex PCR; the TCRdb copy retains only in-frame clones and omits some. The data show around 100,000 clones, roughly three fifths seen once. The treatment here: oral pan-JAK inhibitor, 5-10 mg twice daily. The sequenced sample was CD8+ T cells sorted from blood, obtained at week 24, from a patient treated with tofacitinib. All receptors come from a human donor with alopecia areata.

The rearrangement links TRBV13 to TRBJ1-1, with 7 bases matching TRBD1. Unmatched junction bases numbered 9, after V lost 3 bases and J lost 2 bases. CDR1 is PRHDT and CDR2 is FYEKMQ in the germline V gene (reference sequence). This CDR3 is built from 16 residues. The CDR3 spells CASSFPQGEINTEAFF. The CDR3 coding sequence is TGTGCCAGCAGCTTTCCTCAGGGGGAGATAAACACTGAAGCTTTCTTT.

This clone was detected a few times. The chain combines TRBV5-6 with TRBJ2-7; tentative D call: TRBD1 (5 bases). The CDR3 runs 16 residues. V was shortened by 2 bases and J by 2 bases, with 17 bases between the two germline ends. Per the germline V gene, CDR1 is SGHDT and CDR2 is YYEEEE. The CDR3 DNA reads TGTGCCAGCAGCTTTCCCCCTGGACACGTTGCCTACGAGCAGTACTTC. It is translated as CASSFPPGHVAYEQYF.

The chain's CDR3 is CASSPGGVSYEQYF. CDR3 sequence (DNA): TGTGCCAGCAGCCCAGGCGGGGTCTCCTACGAGCAGTACTTC. The chain joins TRBV9 to TRBJ2-7; the D gene is possibly TRBD2 (6 bases). V lost 4 bases to trimming and J lost 0 bases, with 11 bases between them. The length of the CDR3 is 14 residues. The germline gives CDR1 SGDLS, CDR2 YYNGEE.

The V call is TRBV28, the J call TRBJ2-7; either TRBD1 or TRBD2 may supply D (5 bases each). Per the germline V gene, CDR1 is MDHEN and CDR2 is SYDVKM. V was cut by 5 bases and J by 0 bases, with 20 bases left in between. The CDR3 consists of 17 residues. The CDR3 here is CASSPLPGAPSSYEQYF. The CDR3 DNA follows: TGTGCCAGCAGTCCGCTCCCCGGGGCTCCGAGCTCCTACGAGCAGTACTTC.

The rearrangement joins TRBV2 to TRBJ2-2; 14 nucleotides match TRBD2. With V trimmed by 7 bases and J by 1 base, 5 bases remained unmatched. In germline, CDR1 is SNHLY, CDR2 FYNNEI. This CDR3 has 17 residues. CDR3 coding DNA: TGTGCCAGCATAGCCGGGACTAGCGGGAGGAACACCGGGGAGCTGTTTTTT. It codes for CASIAGTSGRNTGELFF.

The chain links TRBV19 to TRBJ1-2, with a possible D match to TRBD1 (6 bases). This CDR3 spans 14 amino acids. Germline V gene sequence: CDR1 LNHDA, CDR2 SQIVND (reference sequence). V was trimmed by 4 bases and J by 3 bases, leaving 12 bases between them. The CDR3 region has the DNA TGTGCCAGTAGTAACAGGGCCTTCGACTATGGCTACACCTTC. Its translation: CASSNRAFDYGYTF.

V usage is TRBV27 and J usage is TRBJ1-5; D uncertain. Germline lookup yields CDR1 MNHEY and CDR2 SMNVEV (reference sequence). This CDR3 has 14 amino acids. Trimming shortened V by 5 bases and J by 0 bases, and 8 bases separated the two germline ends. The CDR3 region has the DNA TGTGCCAGCAGTCAAACAAATAGCAATCAGCCCCAGCATTTT. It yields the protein CASSQTNSNQPQHF.

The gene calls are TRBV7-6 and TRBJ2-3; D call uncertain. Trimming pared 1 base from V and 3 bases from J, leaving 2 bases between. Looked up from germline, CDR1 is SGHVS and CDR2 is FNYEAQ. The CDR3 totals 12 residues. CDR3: CASSLGTDTQYF. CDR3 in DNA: TGTGCCAGCAGCTTAGGGACAGATACGCAGTATTTT. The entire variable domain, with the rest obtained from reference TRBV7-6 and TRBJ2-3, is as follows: GAGVSQSPRYKVTKRGQDVALRCDPISGHVSLYWYRQALGQGPEFLTYFNYEAQQDKSGLPNDRFSAERPEGSISTLTIQRTEQRDSAMYRCASSLGTDTQYFGPGTRLTVL.

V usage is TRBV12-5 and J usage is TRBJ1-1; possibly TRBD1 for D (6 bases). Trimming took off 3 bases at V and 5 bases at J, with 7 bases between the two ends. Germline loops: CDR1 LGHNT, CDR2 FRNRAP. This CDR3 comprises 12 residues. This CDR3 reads CASGFDRTEAFF. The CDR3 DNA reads TGTGCTAGTGGTTTTGACAGGACTGAAGCTTTCTTT.

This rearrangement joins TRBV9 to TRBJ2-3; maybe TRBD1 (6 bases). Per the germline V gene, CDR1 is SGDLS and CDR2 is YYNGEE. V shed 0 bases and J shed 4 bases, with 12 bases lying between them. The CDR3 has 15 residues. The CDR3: CASSVEDSASDTQYF. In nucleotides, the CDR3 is TGTGCCAGCAGCGTAGAGGACAGTGCGTCAGATACGCAGTATTTT. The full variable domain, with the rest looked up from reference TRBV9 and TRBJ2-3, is DSGVTQTPKHLITATGQRVTLRCSPRSGDLSVYWYQQSLDQGLQFLIQYYNGEERAKGNILERFSAQQFPDLHSELNLSSLELGDSALYFCASSVEDSASDTQYFGPGTRLTVL.

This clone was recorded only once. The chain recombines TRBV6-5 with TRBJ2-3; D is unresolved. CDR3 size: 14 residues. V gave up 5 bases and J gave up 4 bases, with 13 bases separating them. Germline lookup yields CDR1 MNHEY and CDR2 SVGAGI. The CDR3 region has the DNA TGTGCCAGCAGTCCCACGGCCGAGGCAGATACGCAGTATTTT. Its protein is CASSPTAEADTQYF.

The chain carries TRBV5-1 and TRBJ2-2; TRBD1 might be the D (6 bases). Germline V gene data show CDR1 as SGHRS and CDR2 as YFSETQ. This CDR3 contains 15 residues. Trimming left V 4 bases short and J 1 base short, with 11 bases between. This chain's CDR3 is CASSNRDMNTGELFF. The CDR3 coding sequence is TGCGCCAGCAGCAACCGGGACATGAACACCGGGGAGCTGTTTTTT.

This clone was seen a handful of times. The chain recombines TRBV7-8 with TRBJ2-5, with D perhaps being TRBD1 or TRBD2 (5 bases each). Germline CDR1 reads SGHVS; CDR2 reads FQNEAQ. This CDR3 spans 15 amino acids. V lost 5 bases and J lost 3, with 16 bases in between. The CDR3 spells CASSPEGRGEETQYF. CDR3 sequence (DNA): TGTGCCAGCAGCCCCGAGGGAAGGGGCGAAGAGACCCAGTACTTC.

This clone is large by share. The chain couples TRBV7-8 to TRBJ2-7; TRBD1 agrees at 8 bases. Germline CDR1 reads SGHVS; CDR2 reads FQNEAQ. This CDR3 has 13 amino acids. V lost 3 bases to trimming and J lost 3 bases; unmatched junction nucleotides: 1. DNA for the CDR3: TGTGCCAGCAGCTTTGGGACAGGCTACGAGCAGTACTTC. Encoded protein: CASSFGTGYEQYF.

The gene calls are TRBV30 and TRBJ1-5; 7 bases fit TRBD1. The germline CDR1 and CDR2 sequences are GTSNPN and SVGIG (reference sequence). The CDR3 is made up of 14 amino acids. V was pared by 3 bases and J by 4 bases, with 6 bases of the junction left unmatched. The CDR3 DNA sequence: TGTGCCTGGAGCCTCGGGGACAGTAATCAGCCCCAGCATTTT. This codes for CAWSLGDSNQPQHF.

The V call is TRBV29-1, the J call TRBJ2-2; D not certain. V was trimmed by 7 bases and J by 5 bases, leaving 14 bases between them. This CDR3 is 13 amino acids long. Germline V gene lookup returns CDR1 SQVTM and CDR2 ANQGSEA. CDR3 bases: TGCAGCGCTCTCCGGATCGGGACCGGGGAGCTGTTTTTT. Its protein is CSALRIGTGELFF.

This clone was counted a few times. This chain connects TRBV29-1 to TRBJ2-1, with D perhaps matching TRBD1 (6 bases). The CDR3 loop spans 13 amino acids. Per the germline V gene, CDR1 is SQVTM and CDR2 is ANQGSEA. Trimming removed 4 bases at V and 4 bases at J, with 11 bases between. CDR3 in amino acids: CSVGGQHYNEQFF. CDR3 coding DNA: TGCAGCGTTGGAGGACAGCATTACAATGAGCAGTTCTTC.

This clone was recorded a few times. The DNA for the CDR3 is TGCGCCAGCAGCCGGGTCATCGGCAGCAATACAGATACGCAGTATTTT. Protein: CASSRVIGSNTDTQYF. V and J are TRBV4-3 and TRBJ2-3; D not certain. This CDR3 region has 16 residues. The V gene lost 4 bases and the J gene lost 3 bases, with 17 bases spanning the gap. CDR1 LGHNA and CDR2 YSLEER come from the germline V gene.

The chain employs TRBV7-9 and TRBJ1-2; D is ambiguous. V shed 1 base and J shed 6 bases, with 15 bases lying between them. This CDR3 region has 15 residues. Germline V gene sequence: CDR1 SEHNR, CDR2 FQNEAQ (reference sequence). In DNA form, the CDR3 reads TGTGCCAGCAGCTTAGACCTGGACCCGAGCAATGGCTACACCTTC. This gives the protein CASSLDLDPSNGYTF.

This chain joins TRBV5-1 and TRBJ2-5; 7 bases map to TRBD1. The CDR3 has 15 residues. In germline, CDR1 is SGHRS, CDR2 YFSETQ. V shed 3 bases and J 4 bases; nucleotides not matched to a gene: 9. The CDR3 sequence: CASSYRQGGAETQYF. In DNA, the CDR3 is TGCGCCAGCAGCTACCGACAGGGTGGAGCAGAGACCCAGTACTTC.

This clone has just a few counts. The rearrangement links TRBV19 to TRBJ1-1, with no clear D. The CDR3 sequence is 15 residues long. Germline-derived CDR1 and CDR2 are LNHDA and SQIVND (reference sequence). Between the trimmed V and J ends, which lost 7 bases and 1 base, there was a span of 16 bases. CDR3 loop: CASIPSEGPNTEAFF. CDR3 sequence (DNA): TGTGCCAGTATCCCTTCGGAGGGCCCGAACACTGAAGCTTTCTTT.

The CDR3 coding sequence is TGTGCCAGCAGTTACTGGGAGGGTAATTCACCCCTCCACTTT. Translation: CASSYWEGNSPLHF. The chain carries TRBV6-5 and TRBJ1-6; the D is unclear. The germline V and J ends were trimmed by 1 base and 6 bases, with 7 bases remaining between them. Germline CDR1 reads MNHEY; CDR2 reads SVGAGI. CDR3 size: 14 residues.

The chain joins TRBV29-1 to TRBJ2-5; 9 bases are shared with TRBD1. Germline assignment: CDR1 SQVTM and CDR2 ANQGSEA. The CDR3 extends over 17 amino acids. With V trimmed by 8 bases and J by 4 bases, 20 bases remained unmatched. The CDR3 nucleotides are TGCAGCACTGATGGCCGAGACAGGGGGTTGCCTGGAGAGACCCAGTACTTC. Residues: CSTDGRDRGLPGETQYF.

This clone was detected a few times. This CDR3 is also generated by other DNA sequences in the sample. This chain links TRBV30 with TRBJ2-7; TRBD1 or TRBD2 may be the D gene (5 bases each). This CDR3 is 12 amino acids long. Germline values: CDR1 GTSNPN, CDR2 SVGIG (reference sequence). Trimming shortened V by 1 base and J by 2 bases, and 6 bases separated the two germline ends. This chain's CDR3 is CAWSGGTYEQYF. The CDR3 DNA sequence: TGTGCCTGGAGTGGGGGGACCTACGAGCAGTACTTC. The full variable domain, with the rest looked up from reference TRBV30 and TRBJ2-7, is SQTIHQWPATLVQPVGSPLSLECTVEGTSNPNLYWYRQAAGRGLQLLFYSVGIGQISSEVPQNLSASRPQDRQFILSSKKLLLSDSGFYLCAWSGGTYEQYFGPGTRLTVT.

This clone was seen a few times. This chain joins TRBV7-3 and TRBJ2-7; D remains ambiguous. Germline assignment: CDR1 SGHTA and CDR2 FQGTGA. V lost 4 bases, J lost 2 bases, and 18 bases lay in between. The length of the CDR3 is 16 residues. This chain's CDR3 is CASSSDPGSRPYEQYF. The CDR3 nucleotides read TGTGCCAGCAGCTCGGATCCGGGTTCCCGTCCCTACGAGCAGTACTTC.

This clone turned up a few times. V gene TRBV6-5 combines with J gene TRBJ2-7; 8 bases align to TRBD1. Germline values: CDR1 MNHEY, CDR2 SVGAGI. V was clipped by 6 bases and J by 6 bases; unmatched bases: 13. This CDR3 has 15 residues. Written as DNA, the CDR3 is TGTGCCAGCAGCCCACCCCTGGACAGGGACGGCGAGCAGTACTTC. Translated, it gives CASSPPLDRDGEQYF.

The CDR3 region is CAWSVDWGEKLFF. The CDR3 DNA reads TGTGCCTGGAGTGTGGATTGGGGTGAAAAACTGTTTTTT. This chain links TRBV30 with TRBJ1-4; unclear D gene. Germline CDR1 and CDR2: GTSNPN and SVGIG (reference sequence). V lost 0 bases and J 7 bases, leaving 9 bases between the germline ends. This CDR3 is 13 amino acids long.

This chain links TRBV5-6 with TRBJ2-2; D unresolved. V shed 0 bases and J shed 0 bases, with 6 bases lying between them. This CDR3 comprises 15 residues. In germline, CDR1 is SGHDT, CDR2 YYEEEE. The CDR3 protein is CASSLVGSNTGELFF. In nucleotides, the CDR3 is TGTGCCAGCAGCTTGGTTGGTTCGAACACCGGGGAGCTGTTTTTT.

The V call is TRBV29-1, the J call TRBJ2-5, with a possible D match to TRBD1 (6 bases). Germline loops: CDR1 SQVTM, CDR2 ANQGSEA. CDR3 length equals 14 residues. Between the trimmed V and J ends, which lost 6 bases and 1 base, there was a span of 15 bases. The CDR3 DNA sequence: TGCAGCGTCGACCTCGACAGGAGCCAAGAGACCCAGTACTTC. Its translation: CSVDLDRSQETQYF.

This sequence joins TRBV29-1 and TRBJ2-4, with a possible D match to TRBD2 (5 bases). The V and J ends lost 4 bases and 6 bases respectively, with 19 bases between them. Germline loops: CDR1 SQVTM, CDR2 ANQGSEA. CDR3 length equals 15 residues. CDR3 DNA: TGCAGCGTTGCCTCAAAGGGCGGGTTTCGAAACATTCAGTACTTC. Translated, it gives CSVASKGGFRNIQYF.